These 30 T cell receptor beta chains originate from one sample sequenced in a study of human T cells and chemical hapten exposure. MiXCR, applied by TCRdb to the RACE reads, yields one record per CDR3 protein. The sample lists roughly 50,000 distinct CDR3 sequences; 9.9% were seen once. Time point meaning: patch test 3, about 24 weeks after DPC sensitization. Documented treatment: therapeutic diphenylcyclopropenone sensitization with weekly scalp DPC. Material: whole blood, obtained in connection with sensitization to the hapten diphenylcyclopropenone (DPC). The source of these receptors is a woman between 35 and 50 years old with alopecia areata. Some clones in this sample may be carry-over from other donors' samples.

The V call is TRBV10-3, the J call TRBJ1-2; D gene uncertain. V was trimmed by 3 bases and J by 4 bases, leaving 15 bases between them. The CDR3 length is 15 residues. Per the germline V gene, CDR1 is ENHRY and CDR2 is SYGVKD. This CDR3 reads CAISEPEQITYGYTF. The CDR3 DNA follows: TGTGCCATCAGTGAACCGGAACAGATAACCTATGGCTACACCTTC.

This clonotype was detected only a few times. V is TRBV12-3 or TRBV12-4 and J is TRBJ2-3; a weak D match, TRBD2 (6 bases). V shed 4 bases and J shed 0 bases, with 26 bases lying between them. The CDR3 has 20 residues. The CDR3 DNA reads TGTGCCAGCAGTTCCCCATTGTCGGTGCAGGAGGGGTTTAGCACAGATACGCAGTATTTT. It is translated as CASSSPLSVQEGFSTDTQYF.

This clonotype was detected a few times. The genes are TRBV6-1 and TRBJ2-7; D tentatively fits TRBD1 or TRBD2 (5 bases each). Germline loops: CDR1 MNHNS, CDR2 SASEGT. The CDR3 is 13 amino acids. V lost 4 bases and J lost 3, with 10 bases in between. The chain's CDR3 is CASSATDYYEQYF. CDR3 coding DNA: TGTGCCAGCAGTGCGACAGACTACTACGAGCAGTACTTC.

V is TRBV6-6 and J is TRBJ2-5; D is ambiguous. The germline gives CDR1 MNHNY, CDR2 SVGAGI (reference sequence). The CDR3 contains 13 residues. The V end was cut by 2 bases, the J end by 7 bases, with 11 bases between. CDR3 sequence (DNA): TGTGCCAGCAGTTACCTGGACCGCGGGACCCAGTACTTC. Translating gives CASSYLDRGTQYF.

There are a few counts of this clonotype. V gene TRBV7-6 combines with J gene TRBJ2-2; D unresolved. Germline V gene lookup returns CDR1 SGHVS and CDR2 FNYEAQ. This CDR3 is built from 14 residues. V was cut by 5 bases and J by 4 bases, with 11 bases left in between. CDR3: CASSPGPSTGELFF. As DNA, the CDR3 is TGTGCCAGCAGCCCGGGCCCCTCCACCGGGGAGCTGTTTTTT.

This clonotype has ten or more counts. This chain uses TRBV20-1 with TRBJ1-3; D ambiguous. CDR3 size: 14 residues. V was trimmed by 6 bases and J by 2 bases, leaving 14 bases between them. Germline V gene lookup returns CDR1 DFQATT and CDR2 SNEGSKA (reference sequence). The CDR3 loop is CSAPEKTPGNTIYF. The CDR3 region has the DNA TGCAGTGCCCCCGAGAAGACTCCTGGAAACACCATATATTTT.

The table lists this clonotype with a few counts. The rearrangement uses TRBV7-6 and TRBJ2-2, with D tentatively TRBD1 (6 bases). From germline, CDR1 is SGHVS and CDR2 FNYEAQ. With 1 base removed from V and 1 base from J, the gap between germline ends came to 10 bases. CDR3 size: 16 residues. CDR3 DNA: TGTGCCAGCAGCTTAGTCTCGGGACAGAACACCGGGGAGCTGTTTTTT. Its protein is CASSLVSGQNTGELFF.

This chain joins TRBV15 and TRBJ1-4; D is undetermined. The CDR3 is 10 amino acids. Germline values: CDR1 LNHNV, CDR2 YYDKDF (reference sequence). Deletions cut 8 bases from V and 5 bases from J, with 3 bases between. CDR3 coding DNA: TGTGCCACCGGAAATGAAAAACTGTTTTTT. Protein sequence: CATGNEKLFF.

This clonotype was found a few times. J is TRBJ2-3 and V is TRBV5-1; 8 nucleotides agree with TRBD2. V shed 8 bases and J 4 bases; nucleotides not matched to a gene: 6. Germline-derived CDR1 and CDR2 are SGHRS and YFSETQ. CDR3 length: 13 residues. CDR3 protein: CASSRGGSDTQYF. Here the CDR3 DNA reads TGCGCCAGTAGCCGGGGGGGCTCAGATACGCAGTATTTT.

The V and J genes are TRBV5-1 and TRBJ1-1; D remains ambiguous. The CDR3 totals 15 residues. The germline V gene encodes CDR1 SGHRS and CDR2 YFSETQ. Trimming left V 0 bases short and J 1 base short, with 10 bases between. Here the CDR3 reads CASSLEGRKNTEAFF. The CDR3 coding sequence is TGCGCCAGCAGCTTGGAGGGCAGAAAGAACACTGAAGCTTTCTTT. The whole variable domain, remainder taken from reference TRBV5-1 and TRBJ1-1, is KAGVTQTPRYLIKTRGQQVTLSCSPISGHRSVSWYQQTPGQGLQFLFEYFSETQRNKGNFPGRFSGRQFSNSRSEMNVSTLELGDSALYLCASSLEGRKNTEAFFGQGTRLTVV.

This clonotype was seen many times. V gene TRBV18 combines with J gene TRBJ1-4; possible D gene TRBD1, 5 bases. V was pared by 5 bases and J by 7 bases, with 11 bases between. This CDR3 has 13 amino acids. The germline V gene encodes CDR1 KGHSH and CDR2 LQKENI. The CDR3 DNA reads TGTGCCAGCTCAAGGGGTATGGGTGAAAAACTGTTTTTT. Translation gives CASSRGMGEKLFF.

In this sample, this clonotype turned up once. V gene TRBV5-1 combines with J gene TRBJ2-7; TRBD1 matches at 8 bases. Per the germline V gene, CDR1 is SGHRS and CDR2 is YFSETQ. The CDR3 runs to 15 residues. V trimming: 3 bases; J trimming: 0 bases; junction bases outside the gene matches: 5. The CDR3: CASSSDRESSYEQYF. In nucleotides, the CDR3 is TGCGCCAGCAGCTCGGACAGGGAAAGCTCCTACGAGCAGTACTTC. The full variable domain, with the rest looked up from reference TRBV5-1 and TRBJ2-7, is KAGVTQTPRYLIKTRGQQVTLSCSPISGHRSVSWYQQTPGQGLQFLFEYFSETQRNKGNFPGRFSGRQFSNSRSEMNVSTLELGDSALYLCASSSDRESSYEQYFGPGTRLTVT.

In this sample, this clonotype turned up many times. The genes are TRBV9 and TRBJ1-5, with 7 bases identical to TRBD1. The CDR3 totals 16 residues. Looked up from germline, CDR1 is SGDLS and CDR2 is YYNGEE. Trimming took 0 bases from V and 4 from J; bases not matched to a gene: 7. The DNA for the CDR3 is TGTGCCAGCAGCGTAGCATGGGACAGACCTAATCAGCCCCAGCATTTT. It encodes CASSVAWDRPNQPQHF.

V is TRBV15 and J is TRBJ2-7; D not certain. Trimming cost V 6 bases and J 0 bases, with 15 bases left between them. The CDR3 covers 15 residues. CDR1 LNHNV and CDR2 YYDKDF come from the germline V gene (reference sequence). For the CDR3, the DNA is TGTGCCACCAGGCCGATCAGACCCGGCTCCTACGAGCAGTACTTC. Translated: CATRPIRPGSYEQYF. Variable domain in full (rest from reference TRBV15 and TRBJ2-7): DAMVIQNPRYQVTQFGKPVTLSCSQTLNHNVMYWYQQKSSQAPKLLFHYYDKDFNNEADTPDNFQSRRPNTSFCFLDIRSPGLGDTAMYLCATRPIRPGSYEQYFGPGTRLTVT.

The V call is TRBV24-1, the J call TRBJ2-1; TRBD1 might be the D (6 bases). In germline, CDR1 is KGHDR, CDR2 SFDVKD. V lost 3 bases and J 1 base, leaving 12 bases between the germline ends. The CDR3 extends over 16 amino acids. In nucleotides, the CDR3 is TGTGCCACCAGTGATAGTAGGGGGACATCCTACAATGAGCAGTTCTTC. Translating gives CATSDSRGTSYNEQFF.

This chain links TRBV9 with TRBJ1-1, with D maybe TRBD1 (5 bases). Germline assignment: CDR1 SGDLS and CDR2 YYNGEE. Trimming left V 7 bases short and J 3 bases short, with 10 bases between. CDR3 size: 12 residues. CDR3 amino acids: CASAGGDTEAFF. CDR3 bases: TGTGCCAGCGCCGGGGGTGACACTGAAGCTTTCTTT.

This CDR3 is CASSLGGSGSNQPQHF. In DNA, the CDR3 is TGTGCCAGCAGCTTGGGGGGATCTGGTAGCAATCAGCCCCAGCATTTT. The chain links TRBV7-9 to TRBJ1-5; possibly TRBD1 for D (5 bases). Trimming removed 3 bases from V and 0 bases from J, with 12 bases in between. The CDR3 has 16 residues. Germline-derived CDR1 and CDR2 are SEHNR and FQNEAQ (reference sequence).

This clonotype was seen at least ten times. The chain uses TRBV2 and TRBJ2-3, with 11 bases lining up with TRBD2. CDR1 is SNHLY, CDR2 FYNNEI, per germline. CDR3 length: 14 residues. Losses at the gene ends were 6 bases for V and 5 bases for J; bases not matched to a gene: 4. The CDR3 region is CASRPGLAVDTQYF. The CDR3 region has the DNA TGTGCCAGCAGACCGGGACTAGCGGTAGATACGCAGTATTTT.

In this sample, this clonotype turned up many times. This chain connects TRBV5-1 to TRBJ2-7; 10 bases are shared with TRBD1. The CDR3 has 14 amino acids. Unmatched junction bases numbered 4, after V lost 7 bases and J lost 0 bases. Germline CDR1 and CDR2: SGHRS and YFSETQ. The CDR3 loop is CASATGGHSYEQYF. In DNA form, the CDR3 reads TGCGCCAGCGCGACAGGGGGCCACTCCTACGAGCAGTACTTC.

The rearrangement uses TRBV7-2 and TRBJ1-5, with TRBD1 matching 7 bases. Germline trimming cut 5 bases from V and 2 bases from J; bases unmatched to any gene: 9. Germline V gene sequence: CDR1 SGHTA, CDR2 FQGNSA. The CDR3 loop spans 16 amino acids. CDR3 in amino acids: CASSKARTGRNQPQHF. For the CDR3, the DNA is TGTGCCAGCAGCAAGGCCCGGACAGGTCGCAATCAGCCCCAGCATTTT.

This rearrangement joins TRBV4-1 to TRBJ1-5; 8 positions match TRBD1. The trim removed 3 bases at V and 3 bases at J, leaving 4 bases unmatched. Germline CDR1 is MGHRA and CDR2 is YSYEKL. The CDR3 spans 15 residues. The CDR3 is CASSQKTGDNQPQHF. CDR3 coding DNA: TGCGCCAGCAGCCAGAAGACAGGGGACAATCAGCCCCAGCATTTT.

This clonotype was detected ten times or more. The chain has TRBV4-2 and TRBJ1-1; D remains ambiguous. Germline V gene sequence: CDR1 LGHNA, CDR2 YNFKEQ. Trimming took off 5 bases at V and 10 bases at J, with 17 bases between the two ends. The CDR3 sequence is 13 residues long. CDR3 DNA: TGTGCCAGCAGCTCGACCCCCGGTTTTACAGCTTTCTTT. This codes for CASSSTPGFTAFF.

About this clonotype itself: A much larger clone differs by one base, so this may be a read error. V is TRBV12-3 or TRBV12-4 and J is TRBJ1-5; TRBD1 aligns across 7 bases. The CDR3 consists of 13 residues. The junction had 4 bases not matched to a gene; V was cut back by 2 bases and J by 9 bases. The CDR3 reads CASSLHRGVPQHF. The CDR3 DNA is TGTGCCAGCAGTTTACACAGGGGCGTGCCCCAGCATTTT.

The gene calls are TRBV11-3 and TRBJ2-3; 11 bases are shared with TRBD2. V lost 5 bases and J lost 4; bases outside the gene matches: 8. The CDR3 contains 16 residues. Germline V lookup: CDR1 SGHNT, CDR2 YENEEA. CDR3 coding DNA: TGTGCCAGCAGCCCGGGACTAGCGGATAACCCAGATACGCAGTATTTT. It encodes CASSPGLADNPDTQYF.

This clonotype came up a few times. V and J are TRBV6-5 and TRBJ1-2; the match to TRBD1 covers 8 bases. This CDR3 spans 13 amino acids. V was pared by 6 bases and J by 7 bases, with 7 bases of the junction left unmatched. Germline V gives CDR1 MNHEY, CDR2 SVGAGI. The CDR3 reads CASSYGRGLGYTF. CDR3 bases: TGTGCCAGCAGCTACGGCAGGGGGCTTGGCTACACCTTC.

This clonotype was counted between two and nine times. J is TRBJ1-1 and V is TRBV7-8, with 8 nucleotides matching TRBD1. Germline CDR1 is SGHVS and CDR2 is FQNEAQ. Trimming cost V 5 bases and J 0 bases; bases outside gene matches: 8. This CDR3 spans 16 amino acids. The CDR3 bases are TGTGCCAGCAGCCCTCGGGACAGGCGAATGAACACTGAAGCTTTCTTT. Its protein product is CASSPRDRRMNTEAFF.

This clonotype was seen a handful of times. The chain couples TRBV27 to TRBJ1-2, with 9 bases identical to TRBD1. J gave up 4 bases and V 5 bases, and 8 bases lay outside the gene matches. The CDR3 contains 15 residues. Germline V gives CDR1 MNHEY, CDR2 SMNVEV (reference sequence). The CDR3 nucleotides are TGTGCCAGCAGTAGGGGACAGGGCAATTTCTATGGCTACACCTTC. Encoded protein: CASSRGQGNFYGYTF.

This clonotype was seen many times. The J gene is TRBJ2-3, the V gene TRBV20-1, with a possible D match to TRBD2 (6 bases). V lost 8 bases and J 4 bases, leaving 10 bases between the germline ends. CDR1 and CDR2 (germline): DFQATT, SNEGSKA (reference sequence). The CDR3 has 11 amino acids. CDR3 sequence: CSLALADTQYF. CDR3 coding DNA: TGCAGTCTAGCGCTAGCAGATACGCAGTATTTT.

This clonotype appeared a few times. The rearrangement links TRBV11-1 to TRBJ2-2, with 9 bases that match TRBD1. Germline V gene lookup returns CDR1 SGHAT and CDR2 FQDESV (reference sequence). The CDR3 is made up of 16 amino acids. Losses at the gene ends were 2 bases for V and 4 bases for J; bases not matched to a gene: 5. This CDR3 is CASSLRDRVVTGELFF. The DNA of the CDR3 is TGTGCCAGCAGCTTACGGGACAGGGTTGTCACCGGGGAGCTGTTTTTT. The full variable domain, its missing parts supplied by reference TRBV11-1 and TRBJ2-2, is EAEVAQSPRYKITEKSQAVAFWCDPISGHATLYWYRQILGQGPELLVQFQDESVVDDSQLPKDRFSAERLKGVDSTLKIQPAELGDSAMYLCASSLRDRVVTGELFFGEGSRLTVL.

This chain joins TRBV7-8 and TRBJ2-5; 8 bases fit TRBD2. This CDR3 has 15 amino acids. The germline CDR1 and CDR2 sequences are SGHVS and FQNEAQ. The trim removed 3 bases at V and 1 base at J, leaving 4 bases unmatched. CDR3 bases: TGTGCCAGCAGCTTTTCCGCGGGGGGCCAAGAGACCCAGTACTTC. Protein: CASSFSAGGQETQYF.